This is a list of T cell receptor beta chains from one sample in a study of T-cell memory formation after mild COVID-19. MiXCR was run by TCRdb on the 5' RACE reads, yielding one entry per CDR3 protein. The sample shows approximately 410,000 distinct CDR3 sequences, roughly a quarter of them seen only once. Sequenced sample: PBMCs or a T cell subset sorted from them (not recorded which). All receptors derive from an adult woman who had mild COVID-19 (a few samples of this study predate the infection). Cell type and time point are not known. Both conserved end residues are part of each CDR3. The D gene is left open where the match is weak. Some rows have no size entry. The others give once, few or many, or a class for an expanded clone.

D gene	J gene	clone size	V gene	CDR3 DNA	CDR3 protein
NA	TRBJ2-1	few	TRBV3-1	TGTGCCAGCAGCCAGACTACGAGCTCCTACAATGAGCAGTTCTTC	CASSQTTSSYNEQFF
TRBD1	TRBJ1-3	NA	TRBV7-9	TGTGCCAGCAGCCAGGCAGGGGGCGGTTTGACCATATATTTT	CASSQAGGGLTIYF
NA	TRBJ2-2	few	TRBV7-3	TGTGCCAGCAGCCACCCTGGGGGTACCGGGGAGCTGTTTTTT	CASSHPGGTGELFF
NA	TRBJ2-2	NA	TRBV6-5	TGTGCCAGCAGGGTTAGGAGCCCCGGGGAGCTGTTTTTT	CASRVRSPGELFF
NA	TRBJ2-1	many	TRBV7-3	TGTGCCAGCAGTTTAGAGGGGAGCTCCTACAATGAGCAGTTCTTC	CASSLEGSSYNEQFF
NA	TRBJ2-7	many	TRBV12-3/TRBV12-4	TGTGCCAGCAGCCCGACCCGGCGGGGCCCCTACGAGCAGTACTTC	CASSPTRRGPYEQYF
NA	TRBJ1-1	many	TRBV12-3/TRBV12-4	TGTGCCAGCAGTGGTCTTCGACAGAGTACGGGAAACACTGAAGCTTTCTTT	CASSGLRQSTGNTEAFF
TRBD2	TRBJ2-2	NA	TRBV11-2	TGTGCCAGCAGCTTGGCTGCAGCGGGGATAGCGGGGGAGCTGTTTTTT	CASSLAAAGIAGELFF
NA	TRBJ2-2	many	TRBV11-1	TGTGCCAGCAGCCGTAAGGGGAACACCGGGGAGCTGTTTTTT	CASSRKGNTGELFF
NA	TRBJ1-1	NA	TRBV10-3	TGTGCCATTCGGGACTCAGCGAACACTGAAGCTTTCTTT	CAIRDSANTEAFF
NA	TRBJ2-7	few	TRBV11-3	TGTGCCAGCAGCTTGGAAGGGTCCTTGGGTTACGAGCAGTACTTC	CASSLEGSLGYEQYF
TRBD1	TRBJ1-1	NA	TRBV5-6	TGTGCCAGCAGCCCACGTCCAGGGGGCGTTGAAGCTTTCTTT	CASSPRPGGVEAFF
NA	TRBJ1-1	NA	TRBV6-4	TGTGCCAGCAACACGTCGGGGAACACTGAAGCTTTCTTT	CASNTSGNTEAFF
TRBD2	TRBJ2-1	NA	TRBV12-3/TRBV12-4	TGTGCCAGCACCCGGAAGGGACTAGCGGCAGGCAATGAGCAGTTCTTC	CASTRKGLAAGNEQFF
NA	TRBJ2-7	few	TRBV11-2	TGTGCCAGCAGCCCCCCCAGGAGGTATCTCCCCTACGAGCAGTACTTC	CASSPPRRYLPYEQYF
NA	TRBJ2-2	few	TRBV7-2	TGTGCCAGCAGCTTAGGGATGGCTAGGCTTGGGACCGGGGAGCTGTTTTTT	CASSLGMARLGTGELFF